This T cell receptor beta chain was documented in a study of shared clonotypes between healthy human individuals. Findings and limits, study-wide: Only blood was sampled; tissue repertoires likely differ.

CDR1 and CDR2 (germline): SQVTM, ANQGSEA. The V and J ends lost 5 bases and 1 base respectively, with 9 bases between them. The CDR3 has 13 residues. Each subset's genomic DNA was shared equally among a number of immunoSEQ plates. Per the original data handling: ImmunoSEQ gave junction-only sequences without quality scores, so filtering differed. Profiled with immunoSEQ multiplex PCR; TCRdb holds only in-frame clones, not every one. That table furnishes V, J and clone size, whereas the DNA furnished D and trimming. The sample holds 530,000 or so clones, nearly 80% seen once. With regard to this clone: Its antigen is not known.

The sequenced material came from PBMCs. The TCR was taken from a woman in her 40s in good health. Some clones in this sample may be carry-over from other donors' samples. This chain links TRBV29-1 with TRBJ1-3, with no clear D. CDR3 in DNA: TGCAGCGTTACCGTAATTTCTGGAAACACCATATATTTT. Protein: CSVTVISGNTIYF.